Listed here are 9 T cell receptor beta chains from one sample, sequenced in a study of post-analysis software for immune sequencing data. Findings and caveats of the study: Roughly five TRBV segments were more frequent in patients than controls; TRBV5-6, TRBV5-1 and TRBV20-1 belonged to this group.

No antigen has been assigned to these receptors. Unique molecular identifiers were present in the TCR beta cDNA libraries. TCRdb re-called the PCR reads through MiXCR, storing one row per CDR3 protein. Counted here are 700,000 to 900,000 distinct CDR3 sequences, around 45% occurring once; the ten biggest clones make up 4.9%. The specimen was blood. The receptors stem from a girl aged 10 to 17 with multiple sclerosis.

The chain employs TRBV7-2 and TRBJ2-1; possible D gene TRBD2, 6 bases. The CDR3 runs to 16 residues. Germline V gene lookup returns CDR1 SGHTA and CDR2 FQGNSA. V was clipped by 5 bases and J by 9 bases, with 23 bases between them. DNA of the CDR3: TGTGCCAGCAGCACCCAAACCGGGACTGGATCCGCTGAGCAGTTCTTC. Translation: CASSTQTGTGSAEQFF. The full variable domain, in which reference TRBV7-2 and TRBJ2-1 provide the parts outside the CDR3, is GAGVSQSPSNKVTEKGKDVELRCDPISGHTALYWYRQSLGQGLEFLIYFQGNSAPDKSGLPSDRFSAERTGGSVSTLTIQRTQQEDSAVYLCASSTQTGTGSAEQFFGPGTRLTVL.

For this clonotype: The junction departs from the called germline gene at one end, perhaps through a read error. The V and J genes are TRBV7-2 and TRBJ1-2; 8 positions agree with TRBD1. CDR3 length: 13 amino acids. CDR1 is SGHTA and CDR2 is FQGNSA in the germline V gene. The CDR3 reads CATSTGGNYGYTF. The CDR3 coding sequence is TGTGCCACCAGCACAGGGGGGAACTATGGCTACACCTTC.

This clonotype was detected only a few times. The chain joins TRBV11-2 to TRBJ2-5; 8 bases fit TRBD2. The end of the DNA is better explained by TRBJ2-7, so the J call may be wrong. The CDR3 is 15 residues long. Per germline, CDR1 SGHAT and CDR2 FQNNGV. Here the CDR3 reads CASSFTPAGAHEQYF. As DNA, the CDR3 is TGTGCCAGCAGCTTTACTCCAGCGGGAGCCCACGAGCAGTACTTC.

The chain links TRBV20-1 to TRBJ2-3; D remains unclear. Germline CDR1 is DFQATT and CDR2 is SNEGSKA (reference sequence). The CDR3 extends over 15 amino acids. V lost 3 bases and J lost 1, with 14 bases in between. Written as DNA, the CDR3 is TGCAGTGCTAGGGACCCCTCGTGGGGCACAGATACGCAGTATTTT. Residues: CSARDPSWGTDTQYF.

The J gene is TRBJ2-7, the V gene TRBV9, with TRBD2 as a possible D gene (5 bases). Looked up from germline, CDR1 is SGDLS and CDR2 is YYNGEE. Trimming left V 3 bases short and J 3 bases short, with 16 bases between. The length of the CDR3 is 15 residues. The CDR3 spells CASSEAAGTDYEQYV. In DNA, the CDR3 is TGTGCCAGCAGCGAAGCCGCGGGCACGGACTACGAGCAGTACGTC.

The gene calls are TRBV29-1 and TRBJ2-5; 7 bases match TRBD1. The V segment lost 4 bases and the J segment 4 bases; nucleotides outside the gene matches: 12. The CDR3 covers 15 residues. Germline V gives CDR1 SQVTM, CDR2 ANQGSEA. CDR3 loop: CSVGPRVRDRETQYF. CDR3 nucleotide sequence: TGCAGCGTTGGCCCACGGGTCCGGGACAGAGAGACCCAGTACTTC.

This sequence joins TRBV3-1 and TRBJ2-5; 7 bases fit TRBD2. CDR1 and CDR2 from the germline V gene are LGHDT and YNNKEL (reference sequence). The CDR3 has 15 residues. J gave up 0 bases and V 5 bases, and 6 bases lay outside the gene matches. The CDR3 nucleotides read TGTGCCAGCAGCAAGCCCGGACTAGACCAAGAGACCCAGTACTTC. Protein sequence: CASSKPGLDQETQYF.

This clonotype was found once. The chain's CDR3 is CASSALAGAPWDAQETQYF. The DNA of the CDR3 is TGTGCCAGCAGTGCGCTGGCGGGAGCCCCCTGGGATGCTCAAGAGACCCAGTACTTC. This chain uses TRBV6-1 with TRBJ2-5, with 7 nucleotides matching TRBD2. This CDR3 spans 19 amino acids. Germline lookup yields CDR1 MNHNS and CDR2 SASEGT. The V and J ends lost 4 bases and 2 bases, in that order; junction bases with no gene match: 19.

The rearrangement uses TRBV5-4 and TRBJ2-7, with D possibly TRBD1 on 6 matching bases. The CDR3 has 15 residues. Trimming removed 3 bases from V and 2 bases from J, with 15 bases in between. The V gene's germline CDR1 is SGHNT and CDR2 YYREEE (reference sequence). The CDR3 DNA reads as TGTGCCAGCAGCTCCCCCCAGGGGAGCCCCTACGAGCAGTACTTC. Protein: CASSSPQGSPYEQYF. The variable domain in full, completed from reference TRBV5-4 and TRBJ2-7, reads ETGVTQSPTHLIKTRGQQVTLRCSSQSGHNTVSWYQQALGQGPQFIFQYYREEENGRGNFPPRFSGLQFPNYSSELNVNALELDDSALYLCASSSPQGSPYEQYFGPGTRLTVT.